Listed below are T cell receptor beta chains from one sample, sequenced in a study of PD-1 blockade in classical Hodgkin lymphoma. Assay used: immunoSEQ multiplex PCR; TCRdb lists only in-frame clones, some missing. This sample yields about 110,000 clones, of which 80% to 90% are seen a single time; 15% to 20% belongs to the top ten. The input for sequencing was peripheral blood mononuclear cells (PBMCs), taken before the second cycle of nivolumab. The receptors derive from a human donor with classical Hodgkin lymphoma. The CDR3 runs from the conserved cysteine through the conserved F or W. The order of the fields is clone size, J gene, V gene, D gene, CDR3 DNA, CDR3 protein. The D gene is left open where the match is weak. A row's size may be missing; if present it is once, few, many or a size class.

size: -
J: TRBJ2-3
V: TRBV18
D: -
DNA: TGTGCCAGCTCATTGGGGGACCTTAGTACGCAGTATTTT
CDR3: CASSLGDLSTQYF

size: -
J: TRBJ2-7
V: TRBV27
D: -
DNA: TGTGCCAGCAGTCTCGGTCTCAATACCTACGAGCAGTACTTC
CDR3: CASSLGLNTYEQYF

size: -
J: TRBJ1-2
V: TRBV4-1
D: -
DNA: TGCGCCAGCAGCCAAGCTGATTCCAGGGACTATGGCTACACCTTC
CDR3: CASSQADSRDYGYTF

size: -
J: TRBJ2-7
V: TRBV7-9
D: -
DNA: TGTGCCAGCAGCTTAGCGGGAGAGTTCGGGCAGTACTTC
CDR3: CASSLAGEFGQYF

size: -
J: TRBJ1-1
V: TRBV6-1
D: -
DNA: TGTGCCAGCAGTGGGGCCCCGGGAAGGAGTAGCACTGAAGCTTTCTTT
CDR3: CASSGAPGRSSTEAFF

size: -
J: TRBJ2-7
V: TRBV2
D: -
DNA: TGTGCCAGCAGTAGTGAGTTGATCGGCGAGCAGTACTTC
CDR3: CASSSELIGEQYF

size: -
J: TRBJ2-1
V: TRBV5-1
D: -
DNA: TGCGCCAGCAGCTTGGGAACGAAGGCCTTTGATGAGCAGTTCTTC
CDR3: CASSLGTKAFDEQFF

size: few
J: TRBJ2-4
V: TRBV28
D: TRBD2
DNA: TGTGCCAGCAGTTTTGGCGGGAGTAACAAAAACATTCAGTACTTC
CDR3: CASSFGGSNKNIQYF

size: -
J: TRBJ2-6
V: TRBV6-5
D: -
DNA: TGTGCCAGCAGTCAACCTAACTCTGGGGCCAACGTCCTGACTTTC
CDR3: CASSQPNSGANVLTF

size: -
J: TRBJ1-2
V: TRBV6-1
D: -
DNA: TGTGCCAGCAGTGAAGGTCGGAGGGGCTACACCTTC
CDR3: CASSEGRRGYTF

size: -
J: TRBJ2-5
V: TRBV19
D: -
DNA: TGTGCCAGTAGTTTGGGGGGACCTAGGGAGACCCAGTACTTC
CDR3: CASSLGGPRETQYF

size: -
J: TRBJ1-5
V: TRBV19
D: TRBD1
DNA: TGTGCCAGTAAGGGGACAGGGACCCGTATCAATCAGCCCCAGCATTTT
CDR3: CASKGTGTRINQPQHF

size: -
J: TRBJ1-1
V: TRBV7-6
D: -
DNA: TGTGCCAGCAGCCAGGGCTTGGACACTGAAGCTTTCTTT
CDR3: CASSQGLDTEAFF

size: -
J: TRBJ2-1
V: TRBV15
D: TRBD2
DNA: TGTGCCACCAGCAGGCTCTCGGCTAGCGGGAATTACAATGAGCAGTTCTTC
CDR3: CATSRLSASGNYNEQFF

size: -
J: TRBJ2-7
V: TRBV10-1
D: -
DNA: TGCGCCAGCAGTGACTCCGGGGGCTACGAGCAGTACTTC
CDR3: CASSDSGGYEQYF

size: -
J: TRBJ2-7
V: TRBV6-1
D: TRBD1
DNA: TGTGCCAGCAGGCGACAGGGGGCGAGCTCCTACGAGCAGTACTTC
CDR3: CASRRQGASSYEQYF

size: -
J: TRBJ1-2
V: TRBV7-9
D: -
DNA: TGTGCCAGCAGCTTAGTCCCTACCCCCTATGGCTACACCTTC
CDR3: CASSLVPTPYGYTF

size: -
J: TRBJ2-1
V: TRBV10-1
D: TRBD2
DNA: TGCGCCAGCAGTGACGGACTAGCGGGAGGTGAGCAGTTCTTC
CDR3: CASSDGLAGGEQFF

size: -
J: TRBJ2-7
V: TRBV18
D: TRBD1
DNA: TGTGCCAGCTCACCAAGCAGGGGGAATAACGAGCAGTACTTC
CDR3: CASSPSRGNNEQYF

size: once
J: TRBJ2-5
V: TRBV18
D: -
DNA: TGTGCCAGCTCGCGCGACAGGAAAGAGACCCAGTACTTC
CDR3: CASSRDRKETQYF

size: -
J: TRBJ1-5
V: TRBV6-5
D: -
DNA: TGTGCCAGCAGTTACGCGGTGGGGAATCAGCCCCAGCATTTT
CDR3: CASSYAVGNQPQHF

size: -
J: TRBJ2-1
V: TRBV28
D: -
DNA: TGTGCCAGCACAGGGTCTCTGAACAATGAGCAGTTCTTC
CDR3: CASTGSLNNEQFF

size: -
J: TRBJ2-7
V: TRBV6-5
D: TRBD2
DNA: TGTGCCAGCCGACGGGCTAGCGGGTCATACGAGCAGTACTTC
CDR3: CASRRASGSYEQYF

size: -
J: TRBJ2-5
V: TRBV9
D: -
DNA: TGTGCCAGCAGCGTGGGGACGCGAGGGACCCAGTACTTC
CDR3: CASSVGTRGTQYF

size: -
J: TRBJ2-1
V: TRBV11-3
D: TRBD1
DNA: TGTGCCAGCAGCTTAGTAGGGGGCGGGTTGGATGAGCAGTTCTTC
CDR3: CASSLVGGGLDEQFF

size: -
J: TRBJ1-2
V: TRBV6-6
D: -
DNA: TGTGCCAGCACCGCCGGCGGGTTTAACTATGGCTACACCTTC
CDR3: CASTAGGFNYGYTF

size: -
J: TRBJ2-1
V: TRBV19
D: TRBD2
DNA: TGTGCCAGTAGTATAGACCGACTAGCGGGATACAATGAGCAGTTCTTC
CDR3: CASSIDRLAGYNEQFF

size: -
J: TRBJ1-1
V: TRBV6-5
D: -
DNA: TGTGCCAGCAGTTACTCGAGCAGGGCAAGGAACACTGAAGCTTTCTTT
CDR3: CASSYSSRARNTEAFF

size: -
J: TRBJ2-1
V: TRBV28
D: -
DNA: TGTGCCAGCAGTGACACCACCCGGTTCTTC
CDR3: CASSDTTRFF

size: -
J: TRBJ2-2
V: TRBV9
D: -
DNA: TGTGCCAGCGAAGCTCAGACAGCGAACACCGGGGAGCTGTTTTTT
CDR3: CASEAQTANTGELFF

size: few
J: TRBJ1-1
V: TRBV2
D: -
DNA: TGTGCCAGCAGTGATAACCAGGACACTGAAGCTTTCTTT
CDR3: CASSDNQDTEAFF

size: once
J: TRBJ2-7
V: TRBV11-2
D: -
DNA: TGTGCCAGCAGCCCGGGTTTGGGGTACGAGCAGTACTTC
CDR3: CASSPGLGYEQYF

size: -
J: TRBJ2-1
V: TRBV7-2
D: -
DNA: TGTGCCAGCAGATTGGGACTCGGGAATGAGCAGTTCTTC
CDR3: CASRLGLGNEQFF

size: -
J: TRBJ2-7
V: TRBV29-1
D: -
DNA: TGCAGCGTTGAAGACGGTACCTACGAGCAGTACTTC
CDR3: CSVEDGTYEQYF

size: -
J: TRBJ1-5
V: TRBV5-8
D: TRBD1
DNA: TGTGCCAGCAGCCGACCGGGGACAGCTTATAGCAATCAGCCCCAGCATTTT
CDR3: CASSRPGTAYSNQPQHF

size: -
J: TRBJ2-3
V: TRBV4-1
D: TRBD2
DNA: TGCGCCAGCAGCCGCTTTAGCGGGAAACGCACCAGCACAGATACGCAGTATTTT
CDR3: CASSRFSGKRTSTDTQYF

size: -
J: TRBJ2-1
V: TRBV28
D: -
DNA: TGTGCCAGCAGTTTACCCACGAAGATCTCGAGCTCCTACAATGAGCAGTTCTTC
CDR3: CASSLPTKISSSYNEQFF

size: -
J: TRBJ2-4
V: TRBV6-5
D: TRBD2
DNA: TGTGCCAGCAGTTACCGGGAGGTGACAGCCAAAAACATTCAGTACTTC
CDR3: CASSYREVTAKNIQYF

size: -
J: TRBJ2-2
V: TRBV5-4
D: TRBD2
DNA: TGTGCCAGCAGTGGGCTAGCGGGAGCCGGGGAGCTGTTTTTT
CDR3: CASSGLAGAGELFF

size: -
J: TRBJ1-3
V: TRBV2
D: -
DNA: TGTGCCAGCAGTGAGGTCACGGGATTAGGGAACACCATATATTTT
CDR3: CASSEVTGLGNTIYF

size: -
J: TRBJ2-3
V: TRBV7-8
D: -
DNA: TGTGCCAGCAGCTTAGGCGGGTCAGATACGCAGTATTTT
CDR3: CASSLGGSDTQYF

size: -
J: TRBJ2-3
V: TRBV5-4
D: TRBD2
DNA: TGTGCCAGCAGCTTGCCCACTAGCGGGATAGATACGCAGTATTTT
CDR3: CASSLPTSGIDTQYF

size: -
J: TRBJ2-1
V: TRBV5-1
D: -
DNA: TGCGCCAGCAGCTTGGCCGACGGCAGCCTCTACAATGAGCAGTTCTTC
CDR3: CASSLADGSLYNEQFF

size: -
J: TRBJ1-2
V: TRBV7-8
D: -
DNA: TGTGCCAGCAGCTCCGCCCCGCGGGACTATGGCTACACCTTC
CDR3: CASSSAPRDYGYTF

size: -
J: TRBJ1-5
V: TRBV4-3
D: TRBD1
DNA: TGCGCCAGCAGCCCCCGGATACAGACAGGGAAGGGAAGCAGCAATCAGCCCCAGCATTTT
CDR3: CASSPRIQTGKGSSNQPQHF

size: -
J: TRBJ2-1
V: TRBV19
D: -
DNA: TGTGCCAGTAGTATAGATTTAAAGGGGTTAAACTACAATGAGCAGTTCTTC
CDR3: CASSIDLKGLNYNEQFF

size: -
J: TRBJ2-7
V: TRBV30
D: -
DNA: TGTGCCTGGAGTCTGCGGGGCAGGGGATTGACCTACGAGCAGTACTTC
CDR3: CAWSLRGRGLTYEQYF

size: -
J: TRBJ1-1
V: TRBV5-6
D: -
DNA: TGTGCCAGCAGCTTGGTTGGAGGGAGGAACACTGAAGCTTTCTTT
CDR3: CASSLVGGRNTEAFF

size: -
J: TRBJ1-2
V: TRBV25-1
D: -
DNA: TGTGCCAGCAGTGACCAGGGGCACACAGGGAACTATGGCTACACCTTC
CDR3: CASSDQGHTGNYGYTF

size: -
J: TRBJ1-1
V: TRBV6-5
D: -
DNA: TGTGCCAGCAGTTCGTATTCGGGTAAGAACACTGAAGCTTTCTTT
CDR3: CASSSYSGKNTEAFF

size: once
J: TRBJ1-4
V: TRBV4-2
D: TRBD1
DNA: TGTGCCAGCAGCCGTAAGGGGGACAGGGGTACCTCTAAGGAAAAACTGTTTTTT
CDR3: CASSRKGDRGTSKEKLFF

size: -
J: TRBJ2-2
V: TRBV7-2
D: TRBD2
DNA: TGTGCCAGCAGCTCGACCCTAGCGGGAGTGGCCGGGGAGCTGTTTTTT
CDR3: CASSSTLAGVAGELFF

size: -
J: TRBJ2-7
V: TRBV5-4
D: -
DNA: TGTGCCAGCAGCGTGATAGGTACCGAGCAGTACTTC
CDR3: CASSVIGTEQYF

size: -
J: TRBJ1-4
V: TRBV9
D: -
DNA: TGTGCCAGCAGCGCCTCGCTCGACAAAACTAATGAAAAACTGTTTTTT
CDR3: CASSASLDKTNEKLFF

size: -
J: TRBJ2-3
V: TRBV6-1
D: -
DNA: TGTGCCCATGGACTACTCCGCACAGATACGCAGTATTTT
CDR3: CAHGLLRTDTQYF

size: -
J: TRBJ2-1
V: TRBV19
D: TRBD2
DNA: TGTGCCAGTAGTCGGGAGGGCCGAGGTTATGAGCAGTTCTTC
CDR3: CASSREGRGYEQFF

size: -
J: TRBJ1-1
V: TRBV6-6
D: -
DNA: TGTGCCAGCAGTTACCGCAGGGAGGGCACTGAAGCTTTCTTT
CDR3: CASSYRREGTEAFF

size: -
J: TRBJ2-7
V: TRBV6-5
D: -
DNA: TGTGCCAGCAGCCTGGGGGTTTACGAGCAGTACTTC
CDR3: CASSLGVYEQYF

size: -
J: TRBJ2-7
V: TRBV11-2
D: -
DNA: TGTGCCAGCAGCCAAGACTCGGACGCCCTTTCTGAGCAGTACTTC
CDR3: CASSQDSDALSEQYF

size: -
J: TRBJ1-2
V: TRBV29-1
D: -
DNA: TGCAGCGTTGAAGATCCCGATGGCTACACCTTC
CDR3: CSVEDPDGYTF